This TCR beta chain originates from a study of read filtering for tumor transcriptome and immune sequencing. About the study: Patients were about 18 male and some 13 female, mean age 65.9 years, range about 47 to 85. The study's findings and limits: Roughly 80% of IR-seq clonotypes had one read, totaling around 3.4% of reads; RNA-seq: about 74% and 41%. Even smaller IR-seq throughput identified most shared clonotypes. The CD138-negative fraction was mixed bone marrow immune cells, not pure T cells.

From approximately 430 ng of RNA, a library with molecular barcoded alpha/delta and beta/gamma adaptors was made. Each CDR3 protein gets one entry after TCRdb re-called the reads with MiXCR. This sample yields tens of thousands of distinct CDR3 sequences, of which approximately 12% are seen a single time; approximately 15% belongs to the top ten. The V and J ends lost 9 bases and 8 bases respectively, with 20 bases between them. CDR1 KGHSH and CDR2 LQKENI come from the germline V gene. The length of the CDR3 is 14 residues. This clonotype was recorded many times. What it binds is not known. Input material: a population of CD138-negative cells sorted from bone marrow. The source is a donor at least 40 years old with multiple myeloma. The chain is built from TRBV18 and TRBJ1-5, with D uncertain. Here the CDR3 DNA reads TGTGCCAGTTCGACCGGATCCGATTCGGAGCCCCAGCATTTT. The encoded protein is CASSTGSDSEPQHF.